This T cell receptor beta chain stems from a study of OX40 agonist ivuxolimab in advanced cancers. Study results and limitations: Low clonal expansion, among the lowest seen, marked partial responders at 0.1-3.0 mg/kg. Expanded clones were, on average, more numerous among CD8+ T cells than CD4+.

Concerning this clone itself: Its antigen is undetermined.

Blood specimens came from baseline, cycle 4 day 1, and cycle 7 day 1. V gave up 5 bases and J gave up 3 bases, with 17 bases separating them. This CDR3 is 15 amino acids long. Germline assignment: CDR1 MNHEY and CDR2 SMNVEV (reference sequence). Generated by immunoSEQ multiplex PCR, the TCRdb table keeps only in-frame clones and is missing some. The table records tens of thousands of clones, 85% to 95% of them present only once. The chain carries TRBV27 and TRBJ2-7, with D tentatively TRBD1 or TRBD2 (5 bases each). The specimen was CD4+ or CD8+ T cells sorted from blood, collected in a trial of the OX40 agonist ivuxolimab. The TCR originated in an adult with an advanced solid tumor such as melanoma, head and neck, liver or kidney cancer. Here the CDR3 DNA reads TGTGCCAGCAGTCCCTCGGGCAGCGGACACTACGAGCAGTACTTC. It specifies CASSPSGSGHYEQYF.